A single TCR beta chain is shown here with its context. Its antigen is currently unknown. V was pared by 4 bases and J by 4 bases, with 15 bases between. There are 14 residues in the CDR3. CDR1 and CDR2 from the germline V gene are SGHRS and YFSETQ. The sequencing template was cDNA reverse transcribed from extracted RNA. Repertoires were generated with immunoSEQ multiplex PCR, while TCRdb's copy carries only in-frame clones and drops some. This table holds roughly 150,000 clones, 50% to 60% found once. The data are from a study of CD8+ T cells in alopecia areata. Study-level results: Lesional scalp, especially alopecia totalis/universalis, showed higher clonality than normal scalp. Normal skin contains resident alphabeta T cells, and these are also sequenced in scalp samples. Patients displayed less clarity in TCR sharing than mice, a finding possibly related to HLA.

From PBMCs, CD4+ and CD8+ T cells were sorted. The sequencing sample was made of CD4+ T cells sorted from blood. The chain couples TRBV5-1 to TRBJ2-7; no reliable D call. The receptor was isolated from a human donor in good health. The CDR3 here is CASSTDGFGYEQYF. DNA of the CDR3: TGCGCCAGCAGCACTGACGGGTTCGGGTACGAGCAGTACTTC.